The 6 T cell receptor beta chains below come from one sample, sequenced in a study of memory CD4+ T cells and cytomegalovirus serostatus. Single viable CD3+CD4+CD8-CD45RO+ cells were sorted as the memory CD4+ T cells. Generated by immunoSEQ multiplex PCR, the TCRdb table keeps only in-frame clones and is missing some. The repertoire consists of approximately 40,000 clones, with about three quarters occurring once and the leading ten covering 0.55% to 0.6%. The sequencing input was memory CD4+ T cells from blood. All receptors derive from an adult in good health and CMV-seronegative.

V is TRBV19 and J is TRBJ1-2; D ambiguous. The CDR3 contains 13 residues. Trimming took off 7 bases at V and 3 bases at J, with 12 bases between the two ends. Germline V gene sequence: CDR1 LNHDA, CDR2 SQIVND (reference sequence). CDR3 in DNA: TGTGCCAGTAAGGCCAACGGCCACTATGGCTACACCTTC. Translation: CASKANGHYGYTF.

The chain has TRBV2 and TRBJ2-7; perhaps TRBD1 as D (5 bases). CDR1 and CDR2 from the germline V gene are SNHLY and FYNNEI. The CDR3 covers 13 residues. Trimming took off 3 bases at V and 3 bases at J, with 9 bases between the two ends. CDR3 bases: TGTGCCAGCAGTGACCCCAGGGACTACGAGCAGTACTTC. This codes for CASSDPRDYEQYF.

The V gene is TRBV7-8, the J gene TRBJ1-5; the D gene is possibly TRBD1 (5 bases). The CDR3 length is 12 residues. Germline CDR1 is SGHVS and CDR2 is FQNEAQ. V dropped 5 bases and J dropped 9 bases, with 11 bases sitting between them. CDR3 in DNA: TGTGCCAGCAGCCTAAGTGGGGGGCCCCAGCATTTT. Translating it yields CASSLSGGPQHF.

This clone appeared a few times. The chain joins TRBV11-2 to TRBJ2-1; D is possibly TRBD2 (6 bases). The V end was cut by 5 bases, the J end by 6 bases, with 11 bases between. The CDR3 is made up of 13 amino acids. Germline assignment: CDR1 SGHAT and CDR2 FQNNGV. The CDR3 coding sequence is TGTGCCAGCAGCCGGGGGTGGAGCAATGAGCAGTTCTTC. It yields the protein CASSRGWSNEQFF.

The chain is built from TRBV5-6 and TRBJ1-2, with D unclear. The germline V gene has CDR1 SGHDT and CDR2 YYEEEE. The ends were cut back, 1 base at V and 1 base at J, with 20 bases in the middle. The CDR3 runs to 18 residues. CDR3 in amino acids: CASSLPGLGLPNNYGYTF. CDR3 coding DNA: TGTGCCAGCAGCTTGCCGGGTTTAGGGTTACCCAATAACTATGGCTACACCTTC.

The CDR3 protein is CSAARGDYTF. CDR3 DNA: TGCAGTGCCGCACGGGGGGACTACACCTTC. The chain employs TRBV20-1 and TRBJ1-2; a possible D gene is TRBD1 (5 bases). The CDR3 runs to 10 residues. Trimming removed 6 bases from V and 10 bases from J, with 12 bases in between. The V gene's germline CDR1 is DFQATT and CDR2 SNEGSKA (reference sequence).